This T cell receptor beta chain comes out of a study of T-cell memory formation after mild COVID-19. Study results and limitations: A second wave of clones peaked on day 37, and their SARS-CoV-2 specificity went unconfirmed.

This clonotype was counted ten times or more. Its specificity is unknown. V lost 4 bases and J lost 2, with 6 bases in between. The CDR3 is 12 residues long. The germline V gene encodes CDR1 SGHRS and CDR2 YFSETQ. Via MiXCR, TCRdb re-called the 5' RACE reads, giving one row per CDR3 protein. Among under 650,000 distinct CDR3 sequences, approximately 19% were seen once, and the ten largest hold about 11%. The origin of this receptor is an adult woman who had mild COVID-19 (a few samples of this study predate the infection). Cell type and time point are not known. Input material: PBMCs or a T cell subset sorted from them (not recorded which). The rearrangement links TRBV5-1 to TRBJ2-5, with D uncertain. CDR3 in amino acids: CASSRSQETQYF. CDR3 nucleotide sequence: TGCGCCAGCAGCCGATCTCAAGAGACCCAGTACTTC.